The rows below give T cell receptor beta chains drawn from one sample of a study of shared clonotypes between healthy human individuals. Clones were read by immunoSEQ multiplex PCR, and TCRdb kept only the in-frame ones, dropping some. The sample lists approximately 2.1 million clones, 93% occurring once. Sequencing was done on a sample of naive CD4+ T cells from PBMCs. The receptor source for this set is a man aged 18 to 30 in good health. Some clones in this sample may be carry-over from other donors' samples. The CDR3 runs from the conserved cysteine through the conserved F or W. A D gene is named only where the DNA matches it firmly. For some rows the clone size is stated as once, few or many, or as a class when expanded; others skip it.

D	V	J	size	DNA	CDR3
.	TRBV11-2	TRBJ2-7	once	TGTGCCAGCAGCTTAAGGGGACTCGACTTCTACGAGCAGTACTTC	CASSLRGLDFYEQYF
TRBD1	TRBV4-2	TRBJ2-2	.	TGTGCCAGCAGCCAAGATTCCAGGGGGCGAACCGGGGAGCTGTTTTTT	CASSQDSRGRTGELFF
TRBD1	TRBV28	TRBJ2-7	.	TGTGCCAGCATTTTTAACAGGGGTACCTACGAGCAGTACTTC	CASIFNRGTYEQYF
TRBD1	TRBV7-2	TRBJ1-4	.	TGTGCCAGCAGCCCACTAGGACAGGGATACACTAATGAAAAACTGTTTTTT	CASSPLGQGYTNEKLFF
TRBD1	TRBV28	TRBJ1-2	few	TGTGCCAGCAGTTTGGGACAGGGAAACTATGGCTACACCTTC	CASSLGQGNYGYTF
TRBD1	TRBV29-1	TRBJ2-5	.	TGCAGCGTCGACACACCCGGGACAGGGGTCCGAGAGACCCAGTACTTC	CSVDTPGTGVRETQYF
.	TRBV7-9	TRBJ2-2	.	TGTGCCAGCAGCTTATTTCTAACGGCGAACACCGGGGAGCTGTTTTTT	CASSLFLTANTGELFF
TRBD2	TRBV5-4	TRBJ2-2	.	TGTGCCAGCAGCACGGGACTAGCGGGAGGAATACCCGGGGAGCTGTTTTTT	CASSTGLAGGIPGELFF
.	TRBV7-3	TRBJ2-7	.	TGTGCCAGCAGCTTAATGCGGGGAGCGTCCTACGAGCAGTACTTC	CASSLMRGASYEQYF
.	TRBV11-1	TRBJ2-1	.	TGTGCCAGCAGCCAACAGACGGGGGGCTTGATTGTGAATGAGCAGTTCTTC	CASSQQTGGLIVNEQFF
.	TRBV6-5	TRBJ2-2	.	TGTGCCAGCAGTTACACAGGGACCGGGGAGCTGTTTTTT	CASSYTGTGELFF
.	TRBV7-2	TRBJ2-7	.	TGTGCCAGCAGCTTAGACGGGGGGCGCGTGTACGAGCAGTACTTC	CASSLDGGRVYEQYF
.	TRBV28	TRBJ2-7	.	TGTGCCATTCAGGGGACTGCACACTACGAGCAGTACTTC	CAIQGTAHYEQYF
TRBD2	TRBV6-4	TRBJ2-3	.	TGTGCCAGCAGTGAATCGGGAGGGCCAGATACGCAGTATTTT	CASSESGGPDTQYF
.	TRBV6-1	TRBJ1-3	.	TGTGCCAGCAGCAGAAGAATTTCCTCTGGAAACACCATATATTTT	CASSRRISSGNTIYF
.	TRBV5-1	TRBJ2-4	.	TGCGCCAGCAGCTTGGAGAGGGGGTCGGTTGAAAACATTCAGTACTTC	CASSLERGSVENIQYF
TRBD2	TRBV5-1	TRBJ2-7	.	TGCGCCAGCCGGCGGTCTAGCGGGAGGCCCGTCGCCTACGAGCAGTACTTC	CASRRSSGRPVAYEQYF
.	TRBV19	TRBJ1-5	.	TGTGCCAGTAGTCCGCAGGGGAATCAGCCCCAGCATTTT	CASSPQGNQPQHF
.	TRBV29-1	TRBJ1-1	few	TGCAGCGCGGCGGGGGGACTGGTAGGGGCTTTCTTT	CSAAGGLVGAFF
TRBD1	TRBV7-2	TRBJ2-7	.	TGTGCCAGCAGCTCCCGGGACAGGAGCTCCTACGAGCAGTACTTC	CASSSRDRSSYEQYF
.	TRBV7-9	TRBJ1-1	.	TGTGCCAGCGCCATTCGGGGTACGAACACTGAAGCTTTCTTT	CASAIRGTNTEAFF
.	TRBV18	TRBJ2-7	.	TGTGCCAGCTCACCCGCCGGCAGCCCCTACGAGCAGTACTTC	CASSPAGSPYEQYF
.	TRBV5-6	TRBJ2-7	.	TGTGCCAGCAGCTTGGCCTTGTCGGGTCGAGAGCAGTACTTC	CASSLALSGREQYF
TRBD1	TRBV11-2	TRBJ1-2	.	TGTGCCAGCAGCTTAGCCGGGACAGCGTATGGCTACACCTTC	CASSLAGTAYGYTF
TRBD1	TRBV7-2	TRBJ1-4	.	TGTGCCAGCAGCCCGGACAGGCGGGACGAAAAACTGTTTTTT	CASSPDRRDEKLFF
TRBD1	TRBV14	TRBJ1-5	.	TGTGCCAGCAGCCAACCAGGACAGGGAAGCCAGCATTTT	CASSQPGQGSQHF
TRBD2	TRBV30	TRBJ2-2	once	TGTGCCTGGATACGGGGGGGCCGAACCGGGGAGCTGTTTTTT	CAWIRGGRTGELFF
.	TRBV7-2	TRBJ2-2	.	TGTGCCAGCAGCTTATTAGGGGGTTACACCGGGGAGCTGTTTTTT	CASSLLGGYTGELFF
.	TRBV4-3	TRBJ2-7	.	TGCGCCAGCAGCCAAGATGGGGGGCTCCCGTACGAGCAGTACTTC	CASSQDGGLPYEQYF
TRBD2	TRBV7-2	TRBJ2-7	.	TGTGCCAGCAGCTTAGGCGGGAGGGAGTACGAGCAGTACTTC	CASSLGGREYEQYF
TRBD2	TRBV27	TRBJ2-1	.	TGTGCCAGCAGTTGGACTAGCATCCCTGGGGGCAATGAGCAGTTCTTC	CASSWTSIPGGNEQFF
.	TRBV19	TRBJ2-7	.	TGTGCCAGTAGTATTGGGGGGGGCTACGGTAGCCACGAGCAGTACTTC	CASSIGGGYGSHEQYF
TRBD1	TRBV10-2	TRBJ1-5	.	TGCGCCAGCAGTGGTGCAGGGGGCGCCGGTCAGCCCCAGCATTTT	CASSGAGGAGQPQHF
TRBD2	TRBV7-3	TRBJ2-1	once	TGTGCCAGCAGCTTATGGCGGGAGGTATCTGACAATGAGCAGTTCTTC	CASSLWREVSDNEQFF
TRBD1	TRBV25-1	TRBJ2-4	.	TGTGCCAGCAGGGATGACAGGGGGAGGGACGGCAAAAACATTCAGTACTTC	CASRDDRGRDGKNIQYF
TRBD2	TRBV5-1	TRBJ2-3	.	TGCGCCAGCAGCCCGGGACTAGCGGGCTCGACAGATACGCAGTATTTT	CASSPGLAGSTDTQYF
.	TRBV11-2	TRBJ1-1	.	TGTGCCAGCAGCTTACAACGGGAGACTGAAGCTTTCTTT	CASSLQRETEAFF
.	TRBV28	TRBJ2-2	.	TGTGCCAGCAGTAGTGGGGGCAAGGCCGGGGAGCTGTTTTTT	CASSSGGKAGELFF
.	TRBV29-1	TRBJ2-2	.	TGCAGCGTGGAAGAAGGGTGGGACACCGGGGAGCTGTTTTTT	CSVEEGWDTGELFF
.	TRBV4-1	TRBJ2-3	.	TGCGCCAGCAGCCTAGCCGGCGGAGTTCCGTATGGTACGCAGTATTTT	CASSLAGGVPYGTQYF
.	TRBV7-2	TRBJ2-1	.	TGTGCCAGCAGCTTATCGGTAGACAATGAGCAGTTCTTC	CASSLSVDNEQFF
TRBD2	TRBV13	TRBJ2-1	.	TGTGCCAGCAGCAGCACCACCGGGACTAGCGGGAGTAATGAGCAGTTCTTC	CASSSTTGTSGSNEQFF
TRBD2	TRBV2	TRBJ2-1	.	TGTGCCAGCAATCTCGCTAGCGGGAGGGCCCTCGAGTTCTTC	CASNLASGRALEFF
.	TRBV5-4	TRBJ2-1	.	TGTGCCAGCAGCCTCCAGCTTAGCTCCTACAATGAGCAGTTCTTC	CASSLQLSSYNEQFF
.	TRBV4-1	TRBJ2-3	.	TGCGCCAGCAGCCAAATGCAGGGGCGAAGAGGAGATACGCAGTATTTT	CASSQMQGRRGDTQYF
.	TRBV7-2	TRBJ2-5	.	TGTGCCAGCAGCGCTTCGGGACCCCAAGAGACCCAGTACTTC	CASSASGPQETQYF
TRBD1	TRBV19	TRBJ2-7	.	TGTGCCAGTATTATTTTCCATGAGACAGGGGGCGACGAGCAGTACTTC	CASIIFHETGGDEQYF
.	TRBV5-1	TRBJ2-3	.	TGCGCCAGCAGCTTGGCCTACTCCGGGACTCCCAGCACAGATACGCAGTATTTT	CASSLAYSGTPSTDTQYF
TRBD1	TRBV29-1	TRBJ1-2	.	TGCAGCGCCCTGGGACAGCTCTATGGCTACACCTTC	CSALGQLYGYTF
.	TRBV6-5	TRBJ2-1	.	TGTGCCAGCAGTAAACTAGTGACAAATGAGCAGTTCTTC	CASSKLVTNEQFF
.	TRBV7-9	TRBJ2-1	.	TGTGCCAGCAGCCTACGACTAGGTGGCAATGAGCAGTTCTTC	CASSLRLGGNEQFF
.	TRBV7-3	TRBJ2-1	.	TGTGCCAGCAGCTTAACACTCAGGACTTACAATGAGCAGTTCTTC	CASSLTLRTYNEQFF
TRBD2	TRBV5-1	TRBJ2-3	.	TGCGCCAGCAGCTTGGGGTCCAGCGGGAGAGCAGATACGCAGTATTTT	CASSLGSSGRADTQYF
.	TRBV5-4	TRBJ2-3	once	TGTGCCAGCAGCTTGGAGCCCAGGGGGAGGACAGATACGCAGTATTTT	CASSLEPRGRTDTQYF